Following are 7 T cell receptor beta chains from one sample sequenced in a study of blood T cell repertoires in COVID-19. The data were produced by immunoSEQ multiplex PCR, yet TCRdb's version contains in-frame clones alone and is incomplete. Here the sample spans 120,000 to 150,000 clones, roughly nine tenths being singletons. Sequencing was carried out using peripheral blood. These receptors were taken from a human donor in a cohort sampled during active COVID-19.

The genes are TRBV2 and TRBJ1-1, with TRBD1 matching over 10 bases. Germline CDR1 and CDR2: SNHLY and FYNNEI. The CDR3 has 16 amino acids. J gave up 0 bases and V 5 bases, and 6 bases lay outside the gene matches. This CDR3 is CASSPDGTGVNTEAFF. CDR3 sequence (DNA): TGTGCCAGCAGTCCTGATGGGACAGGGGTGAACACTGAAGCTTTCTTT.

This chain uses TRBV3-1 (or the pseudogene TRBV3-2) with TRBJ2-1; TRBD1 is a possible D gene (5 bases). Germline CDR1 is LGHDT and CDR2 is YNNKEL (reference sequence). This CDR3 spans 15 amino acids. Trimming cost V 1 base and J 4 bases, with 11 bases left between them. The DNA of the CDR3 is TGTGCCAGCAGCCAAGGAATGACAGTGTACAATGAGCAGTTCTTC. As protein: CASSQGMTVYNEQFF.

V gene TRBV6-2 or TRBV6-3 combines with J gene TRBJ2-7, with D perhaps TRBD1 (5 bases). This CDR3 region has 14 residues. Deletions cut 2 bases from V and 5 bases from J, with 13 bases between. The germline CDR1 and CDR2 sequences are MNHEY and SVGEGT. The CDR3 reads CASSYGAGWNEQYF. As DNA, the CDR3 is TGTGCCAGCAGTTACGGGGCAGGGTGGAACGAGCAGTACTTC.

The chain recombines TRBV5-8 with TRBJ1-1, with TRBD1 as a possible D gene (5 bases). The CDR3 has 14 amino acids. Deletions cut 8 bases from V and 0 bases from J, with 14 bases between. Germline values: CDR1 SGHTS, CDR2 YDEGEE. The CDR3 sequence is CARPLGGMNTEAFF. CDR3 coding DNA: TGTGCCAGACCCCTCGGGGGGATGAACACTGAAGCTTTCTTT.

The V and J genes are TRBV23-1 and TRBJ2-7; D is uncertain. TRBV23-1 is an open reading frame, and its role is uncertain. Trimming shortened V by 3 bases and J by 3 bases, and 9 bases separated the two germline ends. The CDR3 is 13 amino acids. As DNA, the CDR3 is TGCGCCAGCAGTCAGGGCAGCTTCTACGAGCAGTACTTC. It encodes CASSQGSFYEQYF.

The gene calls are TRBV5-1 and TRBJ2-5; D is perhaps TRBD2 (6 bases). Trimming left V 3 bases short and J 5 bases short, with 20 bases between. The germline V gene has CDR1 SGHRS and CDR2 YFSETQ. This CDR3 spans 16 amino acids. CDR3 nucleotide sequence: TGCGCCAGCAGCTCCGGGGTATCGGGGCGGGGTGAGACCCAGTACTTC. Amino acid sequence: CASSSGVSGRGETQYF.

The CDR3 is CASSPAGQGNTEAFF. CDR3 bases: TGTGCCAGCAGCCCTGCTGGTCAGGGAAACACTGAAGCTTTCTTT. The chain couples TRBV11-3 to TRBJ1-1; TRBD1 might be the D (5 bases). V lost 5 bases and J 2 bases, leaving 15 bases between the germline ends. The V gene's germline CDR1 is SGHNT and CDR2 YENEEA. The CDR3 is made up of 15 amino acids.